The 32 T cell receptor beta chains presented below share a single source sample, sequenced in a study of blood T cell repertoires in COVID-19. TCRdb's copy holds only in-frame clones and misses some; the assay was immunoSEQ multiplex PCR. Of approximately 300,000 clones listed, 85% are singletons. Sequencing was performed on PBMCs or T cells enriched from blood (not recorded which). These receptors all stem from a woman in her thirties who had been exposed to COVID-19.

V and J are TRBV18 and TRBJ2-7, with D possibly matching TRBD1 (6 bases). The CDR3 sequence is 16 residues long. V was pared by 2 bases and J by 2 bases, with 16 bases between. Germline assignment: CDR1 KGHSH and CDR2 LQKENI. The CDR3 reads CASSPRLSTGTYEQYF. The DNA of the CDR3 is TGTGCCAGCTCACCAAGACTTTCGACAGGAACCTACGAGCAGTACTTC.

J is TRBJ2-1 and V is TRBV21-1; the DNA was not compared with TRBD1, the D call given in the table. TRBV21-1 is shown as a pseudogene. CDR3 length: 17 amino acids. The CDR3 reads CASSKNEVRDRENEQFF. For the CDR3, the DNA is TGTGCCAGCAGCAAGAATGAGGTCAGGGACAGGGAAAATGAGCAGTTCTTC.

This chain's CDR3 is CASSRRGQGQGAFF. DNA for the CDR3: TGTGCCAGCAGCCGCCGCGGCCAGGGGCAGGGGGCTTTCTTT. The chain combines TRBV7-2 with TRBJ1-1; D may be TRBD1 (6 bases). Looked up from germline, CDR1 is SGHTA and CDR2 is FQGNSA. The CDR3 spans 14 residues. Trimming shortened V by 5 bases and J by 11 bases, and 21 bases separated the two germline ends.

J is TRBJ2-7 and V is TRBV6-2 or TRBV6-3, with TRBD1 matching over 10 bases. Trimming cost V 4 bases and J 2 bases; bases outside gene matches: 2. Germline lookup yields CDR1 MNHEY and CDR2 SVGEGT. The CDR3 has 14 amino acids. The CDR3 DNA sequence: TGTGCCAGCAGTTTGGACAGGGGGACCTACGAGCAGTACTTC. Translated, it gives CASSLDRGTYEQYF.

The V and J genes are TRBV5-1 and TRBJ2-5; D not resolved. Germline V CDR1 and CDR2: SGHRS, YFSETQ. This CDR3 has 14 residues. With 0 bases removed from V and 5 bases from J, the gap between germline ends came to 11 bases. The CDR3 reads CASSLARSWETQYF. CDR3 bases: TGCGCCAGCAGCTTGGCCCGGTCTTGGGAGACCCAGTACTTC.

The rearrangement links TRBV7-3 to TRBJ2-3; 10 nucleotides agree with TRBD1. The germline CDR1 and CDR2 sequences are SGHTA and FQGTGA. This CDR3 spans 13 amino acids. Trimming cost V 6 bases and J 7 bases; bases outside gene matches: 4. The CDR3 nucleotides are TGTGCCAGCAGTACGGGACAGGGGAATACGCAGTATTTT. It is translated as CASSTGQGNTQYF.

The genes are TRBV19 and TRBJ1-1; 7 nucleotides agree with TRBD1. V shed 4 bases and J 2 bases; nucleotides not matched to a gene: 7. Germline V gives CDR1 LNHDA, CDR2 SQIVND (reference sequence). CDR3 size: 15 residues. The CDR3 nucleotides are TGTGCCAGTAGTACTTCTGGACAGGTTAACACTGAAGCTTTCTTT. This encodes CASSTSGQVNTEAFF.

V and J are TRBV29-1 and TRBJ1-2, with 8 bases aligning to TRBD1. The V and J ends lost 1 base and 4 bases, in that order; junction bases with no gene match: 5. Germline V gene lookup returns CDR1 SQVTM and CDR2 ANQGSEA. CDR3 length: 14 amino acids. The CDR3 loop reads CSVEGQGIPYGYTF. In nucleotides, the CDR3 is TGCAGCGTTGAAGGACAGGGGATTCCCTATGGCTACACCTTC.

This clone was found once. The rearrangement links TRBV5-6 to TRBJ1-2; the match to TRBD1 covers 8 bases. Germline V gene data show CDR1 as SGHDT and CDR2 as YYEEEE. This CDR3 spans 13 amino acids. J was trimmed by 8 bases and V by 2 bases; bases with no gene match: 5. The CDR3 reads CASSLTGGSGYTF. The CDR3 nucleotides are TGTGCCAGCAGCTTAACAGGGGGGAGCGGCTACACCTTC.

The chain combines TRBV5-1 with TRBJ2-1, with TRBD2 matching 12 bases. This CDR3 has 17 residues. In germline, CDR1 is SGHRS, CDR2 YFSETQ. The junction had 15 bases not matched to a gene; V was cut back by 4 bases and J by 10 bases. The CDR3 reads CASSPGIRLAGDWEQFF. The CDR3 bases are TGCGCCAGCAGCCCTGGAATTCGACTAGCGGGGGACTGGGAGCAGTTCTTC. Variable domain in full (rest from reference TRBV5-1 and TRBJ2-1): KAGVTQTPRYLIKTRGQQVTLSCSPISGHRSVSWYQQTPGQGLQFLFEYFSETQRNKGNFPGRFSGRQFSNSRSEMNVSTLELGDSALYLCASSPGIRLAGDWEQFFGPGTRLTVL.

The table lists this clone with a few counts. CDR3: CASSFAGANYGYTF. CDR3 DNA sequence: TGCGCCAGCAGCTTTGCAGGGGCTAACTATGGCTACACCTTC. This rearrangement joins TRBV5-1 to TRBJ1-2; weak D call: TRBD1 (6 bases). The V end lost 2 bases, the J end lost 0 bases, and 8 bases lay between the germline ends. This CDR3 region has 14 residues. Germline V gives CDR1 SGHRS, CDR2 YFSETQ.

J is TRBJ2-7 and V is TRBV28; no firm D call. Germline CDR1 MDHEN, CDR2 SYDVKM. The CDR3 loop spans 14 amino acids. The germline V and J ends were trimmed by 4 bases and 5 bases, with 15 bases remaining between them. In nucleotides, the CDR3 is TGTGCCAGCAGTTCAAGCGCGCTCCGGAACGAGCAGTACTTC. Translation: CASSSSALRNEQYF.

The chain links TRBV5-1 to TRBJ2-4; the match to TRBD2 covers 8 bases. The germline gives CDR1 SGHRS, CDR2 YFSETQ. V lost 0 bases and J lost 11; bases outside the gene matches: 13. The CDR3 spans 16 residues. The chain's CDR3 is CASSLGTSGYQKLQYF. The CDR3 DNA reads TGCGCCAGCAGCTTGGGCACTAGCGGATACCAGAAGCTTCAGTACTTC. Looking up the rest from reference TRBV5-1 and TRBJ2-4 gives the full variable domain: KAGVTQTPRYLIKTRGQQVTLSCSPISGHRSVSWYQQTPGQGLQFLFEYFSETQRNKGNFPGRFSGRQFSNSRSEMNVSTLELGDSALYLCASSLGTSGYQKLQYFGAGTRLSVL.

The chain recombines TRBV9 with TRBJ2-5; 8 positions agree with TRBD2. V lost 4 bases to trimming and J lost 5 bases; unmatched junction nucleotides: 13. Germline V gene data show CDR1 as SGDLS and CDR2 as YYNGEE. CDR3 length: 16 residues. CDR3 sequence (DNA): TGTGCCAGCAGCATCGCCGGGACTAGTGGATTGGAGACCCAGTACTTC. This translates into CASSIAGTSGLETQYF.

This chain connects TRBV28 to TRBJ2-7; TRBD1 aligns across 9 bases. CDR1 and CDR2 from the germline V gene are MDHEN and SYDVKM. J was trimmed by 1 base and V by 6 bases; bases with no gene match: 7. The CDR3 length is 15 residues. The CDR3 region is CASRPTGGASYEQYF. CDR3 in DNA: TGTGCCAGCAGACCTACAGGGGGCGCATCCTACGAGCAGTACTTC.

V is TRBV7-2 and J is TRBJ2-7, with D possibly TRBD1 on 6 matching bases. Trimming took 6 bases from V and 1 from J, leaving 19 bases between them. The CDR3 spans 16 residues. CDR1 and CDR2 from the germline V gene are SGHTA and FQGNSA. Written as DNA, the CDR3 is TGTGCCAGCAGGCTGGCATCAGGGGTGTCGTCCTACGAGCAGTACTTC. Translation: CASRLASGVSSYEQYF.

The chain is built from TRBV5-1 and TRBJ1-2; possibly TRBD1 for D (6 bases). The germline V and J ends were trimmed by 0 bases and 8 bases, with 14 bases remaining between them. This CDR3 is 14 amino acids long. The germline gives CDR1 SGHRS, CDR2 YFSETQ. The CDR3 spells CASSLGTAVEGYTF. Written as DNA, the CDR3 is TGCGCCAGCAGCTTGGGGACAGCGGTAGAGGGCTACACCTTC.

The CDR3 sequence is CASSPGTGLYSNQPQHF. The DNA of the CDR3 is TGTGCCAGCAGTCCCGGGACAGGGCTCTATAGCAATCAGCCCCAGCATTTT. The chain carries TRBV28 and TRBJ1-5; 9 nucleotides agree with TRBD1. Looked up from germline, CDR1 is MDHEN and CDR2 is SYDVKM. The ends lost 5 bases at V and 0 bases at J; junction bases unmatched: 8. The CDR3 runs to 17 residues. The entire variable domain, with the rest obtained from reference TRBV28 and TRBJ1-5, is as follows: DVKVTQSSRYLVKRTGEKVFLECVQDMDHENMFWYRQDPGLGLRLIYFSYDVKMKEKGDIPEGYSVSREKKERFSLILESASTNQTSMYLCASSPGTGLYSNQPQHFGDGTRLSIL.

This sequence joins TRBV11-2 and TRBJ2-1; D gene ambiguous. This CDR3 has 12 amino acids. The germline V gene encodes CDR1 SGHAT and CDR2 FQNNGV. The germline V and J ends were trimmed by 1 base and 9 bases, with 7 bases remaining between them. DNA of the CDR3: TGTGCCAGCAGCTTAGGTAGATTTGAGCAGTTCTTC. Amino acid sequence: CASSLGRFEQFF.

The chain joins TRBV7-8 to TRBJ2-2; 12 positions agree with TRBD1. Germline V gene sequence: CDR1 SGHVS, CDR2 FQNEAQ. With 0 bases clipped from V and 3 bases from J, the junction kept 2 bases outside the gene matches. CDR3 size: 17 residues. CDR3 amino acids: CASSLAGTGGHTGELFF. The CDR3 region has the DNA TGTGCCAGCAGCTTAGCAGGGACAGGGGGCCACACCGGGGAGCTGTTTTTT.

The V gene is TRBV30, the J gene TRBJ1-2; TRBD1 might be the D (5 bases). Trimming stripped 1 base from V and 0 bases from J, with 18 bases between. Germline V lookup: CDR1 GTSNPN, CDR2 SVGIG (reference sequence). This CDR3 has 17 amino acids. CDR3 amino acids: CAWSDGGERWANYGYTF. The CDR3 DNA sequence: TGTGCCTGGAGTGACGGGGGGGAAAGGTGGGCTAACTATGGCTACACCTTC.

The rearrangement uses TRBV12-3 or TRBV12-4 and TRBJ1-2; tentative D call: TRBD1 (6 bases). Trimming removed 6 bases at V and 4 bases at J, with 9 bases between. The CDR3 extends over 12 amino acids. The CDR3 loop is CASRQGSYGYTF. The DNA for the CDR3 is TGTGCCAGCAGACAGGGATCCTATGGCTACACCTTC.

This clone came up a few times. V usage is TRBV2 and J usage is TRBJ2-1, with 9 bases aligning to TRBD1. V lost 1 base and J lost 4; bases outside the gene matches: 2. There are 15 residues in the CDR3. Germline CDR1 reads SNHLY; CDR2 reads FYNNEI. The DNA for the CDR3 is TGTGCCAGCAGTGAAGAGGGACAGGGTTACAATGAGCAGTTCTTC. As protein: CASSEEGQGYNEQFF.

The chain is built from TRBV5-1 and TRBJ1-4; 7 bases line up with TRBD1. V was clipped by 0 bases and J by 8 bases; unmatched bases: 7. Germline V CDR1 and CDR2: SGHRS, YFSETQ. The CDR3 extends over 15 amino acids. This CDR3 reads CASSLATQGMEKLFF. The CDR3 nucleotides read TGCGCCAGCAGCTTGGCCACACAGGGGATGGAAAAACTGTTTTTT.

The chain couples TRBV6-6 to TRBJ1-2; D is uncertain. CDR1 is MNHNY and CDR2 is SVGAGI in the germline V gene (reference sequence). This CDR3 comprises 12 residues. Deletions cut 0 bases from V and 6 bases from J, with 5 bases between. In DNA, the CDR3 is TGTGCCAGCAGTTACTCACTGCATGGCTACACCTTC. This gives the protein CASSYSLHGYTF.

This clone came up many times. CDR3 bases: TGCGCCAGCAGCTCCGGACAGGGGAATAGGTATGGCTACACCTTC. Encoded protein: CASSSGQGNRYGYTF. This chain connects TRBV5-1 to TRBJ1-2; 9 nucleotides align to TRBD1. Germline CDR1 is SGHRS and CDR2 is YFSETQ. The CDR3 consists of 15 residues. The J segment lost 5 bases and the V segment lost 3 bases, leaving 8 bases of the junction unmatched.

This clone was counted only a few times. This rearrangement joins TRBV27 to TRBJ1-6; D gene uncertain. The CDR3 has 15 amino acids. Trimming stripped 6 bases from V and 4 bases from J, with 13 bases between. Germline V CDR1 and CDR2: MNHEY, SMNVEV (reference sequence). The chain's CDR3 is CASRAQFSYNSPLHF. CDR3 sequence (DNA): TGTGCCAGCAGGGCACAGTTCTCTTATAATTCACCCCTCCACTTT.

The CDR3 protein is CASTPWASYEQYF. The CDR3 DNA reads as TGTGCCAGCACCCCGTGGGCGTCCTACGAGCAGTACTTC. The chain recombines TRBV25-1 with TRBJ2-7, with no clear D. This CDR3 has 13 amino acids. V shed 7 bases and J shed 1 base, with 11 bases lying between them. In germline, CDR1 is MGHDK, CDR2 SYGVNS.

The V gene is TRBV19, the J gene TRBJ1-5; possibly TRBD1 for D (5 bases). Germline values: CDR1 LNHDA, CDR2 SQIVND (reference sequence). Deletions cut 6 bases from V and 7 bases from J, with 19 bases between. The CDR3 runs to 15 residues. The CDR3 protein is CASRQDFRVGQPQHF. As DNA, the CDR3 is TGTGCCAGTAGGCAAGACTTCAGGGTGGGCCAGCCCCAGCATTTT.

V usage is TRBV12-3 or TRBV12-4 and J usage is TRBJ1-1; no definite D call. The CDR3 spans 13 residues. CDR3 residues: CATRSLLNTEAFF. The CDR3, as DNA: TGTGCAACGCGATCGCTCTTGAACACTGAAGCTTTCTTT.

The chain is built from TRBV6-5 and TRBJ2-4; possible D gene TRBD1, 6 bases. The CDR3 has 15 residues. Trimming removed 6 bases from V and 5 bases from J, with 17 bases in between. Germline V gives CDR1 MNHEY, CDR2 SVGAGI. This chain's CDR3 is CASSQARTVENIQYF. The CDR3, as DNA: TGTGCCAGCAGCCAAGCCCGGACAGTGGAAAACATTCAGTACTTC.

CDR3 loop: CASSHPMRETQYF. The CDR3 nucleotides read TGTGCCAGCAGCCACCCCATGAGGGAGACCCAGTACTTC. The genes are TRBV7-9 and TRBJ2-5; D call uncertain. With 5 bases removed from V and 5 bases from J, the gap between germline ends came to 12 bases. Germline loops: CDR1 SEHNR, CDR2 FQNEAQ (reference sequence). The CDR3 covers 13 residues.